Many counts were recorded for the clone carrying this T cell receptor beta chain. Its antigen remains unidentified. The data were obtained in a study of neurological immune-mediated disorders. The study, taken as a whole, reports: No expanded-clone CDR3 amino acid sequence recurred across subjects, suggesting private TCR-beta repertoires.

This CDR3 is built from 16 residues. Trimming took 4 bases from V and 5 from J, leaving 21 bases between them. CDR1 and CDR2 from the germline V gene are SGHRS and YFSETQ. TCRdb reprocessed the 5' RACE reads with MiXCR, giving one entry per CDR3 protein. The table lists more than 15,000 distinct CDR3 sequences, about 14% of them singletons, with 7.8% in the top ten. The cells used in sorted libraries, CD4+ or CD8+ T cells, numbered 900,000 to 1,000,000. This TCR was sampled from a woman in her sixties or seventies with HTLV-1-associated myelopathy (HAM/TSP). The gene calls are TRBV5-1 and TRBJ1-2, with D perhaps matching TRBD1 (6 bases). Material for sequencing was CD4+ T cells from blood. The CDR3: CASSPVQGGGAYGYTF. In DNA form, the CDR3 reads TGCGCCAGCAGCCCAGTACAGGGAGGAGGGGCGTATGGCTACACCTTC.